These 3 T cell receptor beta chains were sequenced from one sample in a study of somatic mutations in cytotoxic T cells in rheumatoid arthritis. TCRdb's copy holds only in-frame clones and misses some; the assay was immunoSEQ multiplex PCR. The data hold 25,000 to 30,000 clones, with more than 85% observed a single time. Sample: CD8+ T cells sorted from blood. The receptors stem from an adult with rheumatoid arthritis.

The chain carries TRBV7-2 and TRBJ2-3, with D perhaps matching TRBD2 (6 bases). The germline V and J ends were trimmed by 3 bases and 4 bases, with 20 bases remaining between them. The CDR3 consists of 17 residues. Looked up from germline, CDR1 is SGHTA and CDR2 is FQGNSA. CDR3 sequence (DNA): TGTGCCAGCAGCTTCTTGGCGGGGTCAACAGAGGCAGATACGCAGTATTTT. Its translation is CASSFLAGSTEADTQYF.

The V gene is TRBV4-3, the J gene TRBJ1-5, with D unclear. The CDR3 sequence is 14 residues long. The V gene's germline CDR1 is LGHNA and CDR2 YSLEER. V lost 1 base, J lost 8 bases, and 12 bases lay in between. In DNA form, the CDR3 reads TGCGCCAGCAGCCAAGGCGTTGAACTCAAGCCCCAGCATTTT. Protein product: CASSQGVELKPQHF.

In regard to this clone: The same CDR3 arises from other DNA sequences in this sample as well. This chain connects TRBV9 to TRBJ1-1; a possible D gene is TRBD1 (5 bases). The germline V and J ends were trimmed by 0 bases and 5 bases, with 8 bases remaining between them. The germline CDR1 and CDR2 sequences are SGDLS and YYNGEE. This CDR3 contains 13 residues. CDR3 protein: CASSVGGSTEAFF. The DNA for the CDR3 is TGTGCCAGCAGCGTAGGGGGGAGTACTGAAGCTTTCTTT.